This entry describes one T cell receptor beta chain. What it recognizes is unknown. The data belong to a study of human versus mouse CDR3 diversity and MHC coevolution. Overall study context: Reportedly, immunoSEQ detects one in 200,000 T cells with minimized PCR bias.

Sequencing used immunoSEQ multiplex PCR; TCRdb keeps in-frame clones, though not all of them. The data contain about 77,000 clones, around 93% of them singletons. In germline, CDR1 is SNHLY, CDR2 FYNNEI. V was clipped by 8 bases and J by 2 bases; unmatched bases: 2. The CDR3 has 12 amino acids. Findings and caveats of the study: Two of the three human donors had the lowest clonal inequality. By iCHAO1, human TCR beta clonotypes numbered 1.5 million to 2 million, the most.

Sorting isolated naive CD4 T cells lacking CD45RO and expressing CD62L. What was sequenced was naive CD4+ T cells from blood. Documented subset: CD45RO-negative CD62L-positive naive CD4 T cells. The gene calls are TRBV2 and TRBJ2-7, with 8 bases matching TRBD2. This clonotype originated in a person aged 25 to 75 in good health. The CDR3 loop reads CASREGAYEQYF. In nucleotides, the CDR3 is TGTGCCAGCCGGGAGGGAGCCTACGAGCAGTACTTC.